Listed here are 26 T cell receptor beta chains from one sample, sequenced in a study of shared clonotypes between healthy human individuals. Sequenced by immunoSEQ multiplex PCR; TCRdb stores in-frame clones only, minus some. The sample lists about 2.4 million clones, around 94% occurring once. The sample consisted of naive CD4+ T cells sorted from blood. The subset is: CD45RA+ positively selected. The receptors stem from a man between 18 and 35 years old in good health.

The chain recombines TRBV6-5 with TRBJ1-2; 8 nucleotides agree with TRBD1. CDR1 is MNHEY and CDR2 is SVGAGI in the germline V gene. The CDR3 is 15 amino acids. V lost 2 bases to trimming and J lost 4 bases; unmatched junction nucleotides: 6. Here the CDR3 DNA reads TGTGCCAGCAGTTACCGCGTCGACAGGGGCTATGGCTACACCTTC. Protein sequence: CASSYRVDRGYGYTF.

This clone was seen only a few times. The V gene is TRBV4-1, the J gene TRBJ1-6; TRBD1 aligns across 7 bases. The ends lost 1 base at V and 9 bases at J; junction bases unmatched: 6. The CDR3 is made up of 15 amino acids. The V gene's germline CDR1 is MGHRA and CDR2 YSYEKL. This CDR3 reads CASSQADRATSPLHF. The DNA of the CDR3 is TGCGCCAGCAGCCAAGCCGACAGGGCGACTTCACCCCTCCACTTT.

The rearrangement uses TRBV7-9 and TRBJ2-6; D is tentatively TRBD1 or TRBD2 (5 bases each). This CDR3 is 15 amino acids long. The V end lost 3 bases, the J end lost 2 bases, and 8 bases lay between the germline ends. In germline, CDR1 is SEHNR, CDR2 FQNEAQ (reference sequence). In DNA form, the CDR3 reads TGTGCCAGCAGCTTGGGGGAAACTGGGGCCAACGTCCTGACTTTC. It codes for CASSLGETGANVLTF.

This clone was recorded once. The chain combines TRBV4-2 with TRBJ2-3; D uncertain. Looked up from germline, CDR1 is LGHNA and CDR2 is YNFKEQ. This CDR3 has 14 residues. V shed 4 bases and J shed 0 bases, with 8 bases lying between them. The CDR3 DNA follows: TGTGCCAGCAGCCCGGAACCCAGCACAGATACGCAGTATTTT. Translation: CASSPEPSTDTQYF.

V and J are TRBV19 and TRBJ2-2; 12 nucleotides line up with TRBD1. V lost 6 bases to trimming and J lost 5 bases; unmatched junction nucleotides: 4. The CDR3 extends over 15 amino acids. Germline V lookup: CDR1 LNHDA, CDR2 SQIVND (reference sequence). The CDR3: CASSPGQGATGELFF. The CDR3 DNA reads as TGTGCCAGTAGCCCGGGACAGGGGGCAACCGGGGAGCTGTTTTTT.

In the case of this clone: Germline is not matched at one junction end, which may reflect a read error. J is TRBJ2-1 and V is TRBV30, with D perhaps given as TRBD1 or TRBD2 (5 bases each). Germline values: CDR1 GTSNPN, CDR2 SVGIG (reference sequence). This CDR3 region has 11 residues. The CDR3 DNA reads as TGTGCCTGGAGTGAGGGACGGTCCTGGGTCTTC. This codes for CAWSEGRSWVF.

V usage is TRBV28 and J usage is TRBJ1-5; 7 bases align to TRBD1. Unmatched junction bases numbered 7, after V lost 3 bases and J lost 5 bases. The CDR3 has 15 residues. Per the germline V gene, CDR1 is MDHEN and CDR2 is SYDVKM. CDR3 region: CASSFQDRAYQPQHF. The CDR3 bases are TGTGCCAGCAGTTTTCAAGACAGGGCCTATCAGCCCCAGCATTTT.

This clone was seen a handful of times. CDR3 protein: CASNAVQGGSNQPQHF. DNA of the CDR3: TGTGCCAGTAATGCCGTACAGGGTGGGAGCAATCAGCCCCAGCATTTT. The chain carries TRBV19 and TRBJ1-5, with D possibly being TRBD1 (6 bases). This CDR3 region has 16 residues. With 7 bases removed from V and 1 base from J, the gap between germline ends came to 17 bases. Germline-derived CDR1 and CDR2 are LNHDA and SQIVND (reference sequence).

CDR3 nucleotide sequence: TGCAGCGGCGTCGGGGAAGCTGGAAACACCATATATTTT. Its translation is CSGVGEAGNTIYF. The chain has TRBV29-1 and TRBJ1-3; D gene ambiguous. CDR3 length equals 13 residues. CDR1 is SQVTM and CDR2 is ANQGSEA in the germline V gene. Trimming took off 7 bases at V and 2 bases at J, with 12 bases between the two ends.

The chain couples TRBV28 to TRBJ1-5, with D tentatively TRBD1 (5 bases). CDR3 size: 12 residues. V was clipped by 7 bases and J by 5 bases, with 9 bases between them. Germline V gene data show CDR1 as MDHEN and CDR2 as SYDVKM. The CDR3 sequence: CASNAGYQPQHF. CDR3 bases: TGTGCCAGCAACGCAGGGTATCAGCCCCAGCATTTT.

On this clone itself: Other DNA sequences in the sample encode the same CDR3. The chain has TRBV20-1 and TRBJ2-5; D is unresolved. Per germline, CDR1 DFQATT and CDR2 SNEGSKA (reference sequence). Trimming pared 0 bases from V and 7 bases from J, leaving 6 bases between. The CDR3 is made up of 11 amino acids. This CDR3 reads CSARDGGTQYF. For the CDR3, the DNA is TGCAGTGCTAGAGACGGCGGGACCCAGTACTTC.

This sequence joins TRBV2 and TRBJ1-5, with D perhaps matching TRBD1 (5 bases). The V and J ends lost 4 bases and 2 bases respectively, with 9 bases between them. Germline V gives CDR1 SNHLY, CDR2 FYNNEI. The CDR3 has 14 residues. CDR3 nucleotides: TGTGCCAGCAGTGGGGGGTACGGCAATCAGCCCCAGCATTTT. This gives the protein CASSGGYGNQPQHF.

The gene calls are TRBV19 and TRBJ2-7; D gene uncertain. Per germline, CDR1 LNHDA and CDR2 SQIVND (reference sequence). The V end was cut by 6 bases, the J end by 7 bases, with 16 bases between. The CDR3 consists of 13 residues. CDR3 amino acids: CASRRSKMGEQYF. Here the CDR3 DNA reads TGTGCCAGTAGGCGAAGTAAGATGGGGGAGCAGTACTTC.

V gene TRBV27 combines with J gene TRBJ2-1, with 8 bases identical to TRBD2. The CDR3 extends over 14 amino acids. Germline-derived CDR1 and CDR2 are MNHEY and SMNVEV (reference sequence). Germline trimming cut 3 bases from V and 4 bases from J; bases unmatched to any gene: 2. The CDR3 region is CASSLIAGYNEQFF. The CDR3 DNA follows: TGTGCCAGCAGTTTGATAGCGGGGTACAATGAGCAGTTCTTC.

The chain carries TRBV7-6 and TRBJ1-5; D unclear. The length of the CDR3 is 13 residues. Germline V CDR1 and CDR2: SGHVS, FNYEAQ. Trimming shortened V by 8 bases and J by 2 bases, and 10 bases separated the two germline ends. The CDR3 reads CASSRSRNQPQHF. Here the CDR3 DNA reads TGTGCCAGCTCCCGCAGTCGCAATCAGCCCCAGCATTTT. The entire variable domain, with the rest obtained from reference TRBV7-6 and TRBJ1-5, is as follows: GAGVSQSPRYKVTKRGQDVALRCDPISGHVSLYWYRQALGQGPEFLTYFNYEAQQDKSGLPNDRFSAERPEGSISTLTIQRTEQRDSAMYRCASSRSRNQPQHFGDGTRLSIL.

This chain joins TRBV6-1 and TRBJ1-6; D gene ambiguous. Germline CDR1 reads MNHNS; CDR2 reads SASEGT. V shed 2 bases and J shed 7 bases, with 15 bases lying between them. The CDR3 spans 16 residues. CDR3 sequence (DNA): TGTGCCAGCAGTGAAATTCGAGGCACCGTGAATTCACCCCTCCACTTT. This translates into CASSEIRGTVNSPLHF.

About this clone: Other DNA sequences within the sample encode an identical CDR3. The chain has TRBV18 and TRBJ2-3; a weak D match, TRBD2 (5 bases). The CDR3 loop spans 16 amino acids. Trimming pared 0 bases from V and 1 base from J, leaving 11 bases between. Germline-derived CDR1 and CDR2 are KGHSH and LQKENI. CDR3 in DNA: TGTGCCAGCTCACCACCCCGGCTAGCAGGCACAGATACGCAGTATTTT. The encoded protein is CASSPPRLAGTDTQYF.

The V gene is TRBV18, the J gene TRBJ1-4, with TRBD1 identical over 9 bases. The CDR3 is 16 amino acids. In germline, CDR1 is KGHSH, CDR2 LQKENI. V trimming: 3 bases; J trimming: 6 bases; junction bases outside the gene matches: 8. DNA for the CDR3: TGTGCCAGCTCACCTTCTCCGGGACAGGGTTATGAAAAACTGTTTTTT. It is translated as CASSPSPGQGYEKLFF.

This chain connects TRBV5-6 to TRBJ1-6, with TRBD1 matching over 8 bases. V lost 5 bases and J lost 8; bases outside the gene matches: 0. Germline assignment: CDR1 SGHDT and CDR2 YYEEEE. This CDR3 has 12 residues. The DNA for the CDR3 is TGTGCCAGCAGGGACAGGGATTCACCCCTCCACTTT. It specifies CASRDRDSPLHF.

The CDR3 reads CSVEDRTSGNTGELFF. The DNA for the CDR3 is TGCAGCGTTGAAGATCGAACTAGCGGGAACACCGGGGAGCTGTTTTTT. The chain combines TRBV29-1 with TRBJ2-2, with 8 bases aligning to TRBD2. After removal of 0 bases from V and 1 base from J, the junction contained 4 bases not matched to a gene. The germline V gene encodes CDR1 SQVTM and CDR2 ANQGSEA. The CDR3 length is 16 residues.

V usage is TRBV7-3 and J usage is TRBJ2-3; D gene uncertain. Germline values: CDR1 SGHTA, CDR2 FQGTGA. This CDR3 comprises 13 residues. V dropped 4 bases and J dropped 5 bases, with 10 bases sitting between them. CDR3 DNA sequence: TGTGCCAGCAGCTATCGAAGGGTAGATACGCAGTATTTT. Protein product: CASSYRRVDTQYF. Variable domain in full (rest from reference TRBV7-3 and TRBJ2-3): GAGVSQTPSNKVTEKGKYVELRCDPISGHTALYWYRQSLGQGPEFLIYFQGTGAADDSGLPNDRFFAVRPEGSVSTLKIQRTERGDSAVYLCASSYRRVDTQYFGPGTRLTVL.

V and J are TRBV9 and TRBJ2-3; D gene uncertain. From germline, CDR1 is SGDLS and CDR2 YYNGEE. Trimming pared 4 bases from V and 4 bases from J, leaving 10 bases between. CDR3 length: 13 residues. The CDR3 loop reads CASSPVGPDTQYF. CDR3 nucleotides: TGTGCCAGCAGCCCGGTCGGTCCAGATACGCAGTATTTT.

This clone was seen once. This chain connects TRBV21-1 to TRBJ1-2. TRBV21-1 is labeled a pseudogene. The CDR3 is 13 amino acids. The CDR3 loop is CASSNLGGRSYTF. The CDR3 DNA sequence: TGTGCCAGCAGCAACCTTGGGGGGCGAAGCTACACCTTC.

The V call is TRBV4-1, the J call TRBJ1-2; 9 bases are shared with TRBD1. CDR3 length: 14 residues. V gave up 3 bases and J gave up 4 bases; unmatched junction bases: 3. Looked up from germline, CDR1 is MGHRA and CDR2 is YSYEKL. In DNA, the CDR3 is TGCGCCAGCAGCCAGACGGACAGGGGCTATGGCTACACCTTC. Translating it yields CASSQTDRGYGYTF.

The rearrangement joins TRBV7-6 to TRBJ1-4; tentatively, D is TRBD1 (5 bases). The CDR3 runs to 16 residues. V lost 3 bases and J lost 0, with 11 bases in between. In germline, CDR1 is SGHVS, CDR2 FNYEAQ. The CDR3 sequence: CASSFRGRATNEKLFF. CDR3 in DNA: TGTGCCAGCAGCTTTCGGGGGAGGGCAACTAATGAAAAACTGTTTTTT.

The CDR3: CAINKGEVSYEQYF. The CDR3 region has the DNA TGTGCCATCAATAAAGGGGAGGTCTCCTACGAGCAGTACTTC. The chain couples TRBV10-3 to TRBJ2-7; D may be TRBD2 (6 bases). The ends were cut back, 7 bases at V and 0 bases at J, with 13 bases in the middle. Germline V gives CDR1 ENHRY, CDR2 SYGVKD. The CDR3 loop spans 14 amino acids.